This T cell receptor (beta chain) was sequenced for a study of human T cells and chemical hapten exposure. The study's findings and limits: With DPC sensitization, TCRs exceeding 1 in 1000 frequency showed no change.

This clonotype has a handful of counts. Its target is not known. TCRdb re-analysed the RACE reads in MiXCR, keeping a single row per CDR3 protein. The data contain approximately 340,000 distinct CDR3 sequences, approximately 6.9% of them seen just once; the ten biggest clones take up less than 10%. Per the germline V gene, CDR1 is LGHNT and CDR2 is FRNRAP. CDR3 size: 17 residues. With V trimmed by 7 bases and J by 1 base, 12 bases remained unmatched. Time point: patch test 1, 2 weeks after DPC sensitization. Documented treatment: therapeutic diphenylcyclopropenone sensitization with weekly scalp DPC. Sequencing was performed on whole blood, taken in connection with sensitization to the hapten diphenylcyclopropenone (DPC). The rearrangement links TRBV12-5 to TRBJ2-3; TRBD2 agrees at 9 bases. This clonotype was obtained from a woman aged 18-35 years with alopecia areata. Some clones in this sample may be carry-over from other donors' samples. CDR3 sequence: CASVVVGGGACTDTQYF. The CDR3 region has the DNA TGTGCTAGTGTCGTTGTAGGCGGGGGGGCGTGCACAGATACGCAGTATTTT.